The subject of this entry is one T cell receptor beta chain. The antigen is not known. This sample is part of a study of cytomegalovirus exposure and HLA in healthy donors. PCR used 60 Vbeta primers and 13 Jbeta primers. Method: immunoSEQ multiplex PCR; TCRdb's copy keeps in-frame clones and lacks some. Of approximately 140,000 clones detected, roughly three quarters appear once; the ten largest clones hold roughly 3.6%. V was cut by 7 bases and J by 0 bases, with 10 bases left in between. The V gene's germline CDR1 is MDHEN and CDR2 SYDVKM. The CDR3 is 14 residues long. General study findings and limits: Relative to equally common others, HLA-associated TCR beta chains showed greater clonal expansion in a later analysis. It was taken for granted in presence/absence analyses that sequencing depth across donors was roughly uniform. Reports state that TCR beta sequences accurately predicted most subjects' HLA-A and HLA-B alleles.

Sequences were obtained from PBMCs. The V call is TRBV28, the J call TRBJ1-5, with unresolved D. This sequence originates from a human donor in good health. This chain's CDR3 is CASNLQISNQPQHF. CDR3 coding DNA: TGTGCCAGCAACCTGCAGATTAGCAATCAGCCCCAGCATTTT.